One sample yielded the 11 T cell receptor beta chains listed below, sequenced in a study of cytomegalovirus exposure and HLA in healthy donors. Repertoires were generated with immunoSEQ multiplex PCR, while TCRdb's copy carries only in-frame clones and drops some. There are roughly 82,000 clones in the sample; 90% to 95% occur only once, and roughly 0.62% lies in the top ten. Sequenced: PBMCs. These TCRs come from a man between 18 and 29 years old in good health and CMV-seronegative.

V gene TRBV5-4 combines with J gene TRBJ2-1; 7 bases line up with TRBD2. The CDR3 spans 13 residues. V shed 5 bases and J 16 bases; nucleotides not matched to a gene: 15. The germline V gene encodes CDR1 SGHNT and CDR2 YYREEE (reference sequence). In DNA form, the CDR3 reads TGTGCCAGCAGTTCATCCGACCGGGGGGTCGATTTCTTC. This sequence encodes CASSSSDRGVDFF.

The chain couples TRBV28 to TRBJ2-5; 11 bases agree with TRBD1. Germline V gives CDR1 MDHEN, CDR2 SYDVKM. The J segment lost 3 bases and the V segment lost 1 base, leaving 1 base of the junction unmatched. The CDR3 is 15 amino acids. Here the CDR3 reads CASSLSGQGEETQYF. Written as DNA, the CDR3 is TGTGCCAGCAGTTTATCGGGACAGGGGGAAGAGACCCAGTACTTC. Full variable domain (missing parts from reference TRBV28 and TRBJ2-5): DVKVTQSSRYLVKRTGEKVFLECVQDMDHENMFWYRQDPGLGLRLIYFSYDVKMKEKGDIPEGYSVSREKKERFSLILESASTNQTSMYLCASSLSGQGEETQYFGPGTRLLVL.

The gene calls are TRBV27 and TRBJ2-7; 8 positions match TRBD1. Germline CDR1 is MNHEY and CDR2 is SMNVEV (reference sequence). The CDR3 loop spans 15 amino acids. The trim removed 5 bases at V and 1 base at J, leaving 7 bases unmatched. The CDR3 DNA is TGTGCCAGCAGTCCCGGACAGGGTGGGTCCTACGAGCAGTACTTC. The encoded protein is CASSPGQGGSYEQYF.

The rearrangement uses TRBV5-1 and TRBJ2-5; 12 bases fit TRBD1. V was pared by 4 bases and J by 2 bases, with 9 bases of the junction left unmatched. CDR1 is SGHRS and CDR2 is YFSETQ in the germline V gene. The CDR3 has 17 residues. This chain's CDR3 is CASSPGDRGLYQETQYF. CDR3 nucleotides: TGCGCCAGCAGCCCGGGGGACAGGGGGCTATATCAAGAGACCCAGTACTTC.

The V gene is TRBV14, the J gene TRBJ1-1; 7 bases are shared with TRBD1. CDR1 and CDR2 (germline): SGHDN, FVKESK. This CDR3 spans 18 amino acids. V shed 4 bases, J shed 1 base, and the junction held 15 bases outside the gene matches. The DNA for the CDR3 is TGTGCCAGCAGCCCCTCCCTCCGACAGGGTAGAAGGAACACTGAAGCTTTCTTT. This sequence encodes CASSPSLRQGRRNTEAFF.

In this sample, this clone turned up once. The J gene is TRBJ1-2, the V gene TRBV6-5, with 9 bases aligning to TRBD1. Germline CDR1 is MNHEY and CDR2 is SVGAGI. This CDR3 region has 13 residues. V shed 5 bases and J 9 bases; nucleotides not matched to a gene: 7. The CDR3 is CASSPRDRASYTF. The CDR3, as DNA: TGTGCCAGCAGTCCCCGGGACAGGGCTAGCTACACCTTC.

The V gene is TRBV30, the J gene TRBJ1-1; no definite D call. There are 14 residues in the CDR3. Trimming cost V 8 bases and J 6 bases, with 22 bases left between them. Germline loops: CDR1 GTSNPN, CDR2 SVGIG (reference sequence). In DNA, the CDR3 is TGTGCCCGAAGCGGAGAGGGAAGAGGATCTGAAGCTTTCTTT. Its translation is CARSGEGRGSEAFF.

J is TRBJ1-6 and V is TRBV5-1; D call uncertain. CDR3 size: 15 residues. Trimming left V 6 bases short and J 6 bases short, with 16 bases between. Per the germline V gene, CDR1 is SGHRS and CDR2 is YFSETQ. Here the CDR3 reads CASTTSQALNSPLHF. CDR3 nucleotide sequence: TGCGCCAGCACCACCTCCCAGGCCCTTAATTCACCCCTCCACTTT.

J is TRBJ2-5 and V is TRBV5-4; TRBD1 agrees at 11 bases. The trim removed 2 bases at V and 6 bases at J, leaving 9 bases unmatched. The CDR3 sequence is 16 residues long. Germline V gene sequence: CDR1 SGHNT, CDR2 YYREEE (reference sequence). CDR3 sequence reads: CASSFPGTGGSKTQYF. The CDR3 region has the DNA TGTGCCAGCAGCTTTCCCGGGACAGGGGGATCAAAGACCCAGTACTTC.

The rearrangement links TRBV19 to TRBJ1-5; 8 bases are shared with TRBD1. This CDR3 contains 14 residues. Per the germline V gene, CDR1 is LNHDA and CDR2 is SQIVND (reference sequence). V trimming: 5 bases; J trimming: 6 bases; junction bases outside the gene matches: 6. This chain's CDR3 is CASSRQGAGQPQHF. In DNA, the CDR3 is TGTGCCAGTAGTCGGCAGGGGGCAGGTCAGCCCCAGCATTTT.

The CDR3 reads CASSPPSGSAYEQYF. Here the CDR3 DNA reads TGTGCCAGCAGCCCGCCAAGCGGGAGCGCCTACGAGCAGTACTTC. V and J are TRBV13 and TRBJ2-7, with TRBD2 matching 8 bases. V gave up 5 bases and J gave up 2 bases; unmatched junction bases: 8. Germline V lookup: CDR1 PRHDT, CDR2 FYEKMQ (reference sequence). The CDR3 is made up of 15 amino acids.